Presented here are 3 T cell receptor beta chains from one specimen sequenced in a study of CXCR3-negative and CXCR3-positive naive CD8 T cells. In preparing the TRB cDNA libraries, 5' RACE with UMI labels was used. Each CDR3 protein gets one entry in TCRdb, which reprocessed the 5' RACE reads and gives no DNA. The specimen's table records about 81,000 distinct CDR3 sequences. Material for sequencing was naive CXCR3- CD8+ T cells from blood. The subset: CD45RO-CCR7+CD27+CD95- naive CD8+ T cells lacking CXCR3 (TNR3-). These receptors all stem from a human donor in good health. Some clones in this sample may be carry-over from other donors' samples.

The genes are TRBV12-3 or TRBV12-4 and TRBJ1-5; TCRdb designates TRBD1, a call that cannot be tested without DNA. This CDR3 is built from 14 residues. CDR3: CASSFPGSNQPQHF.

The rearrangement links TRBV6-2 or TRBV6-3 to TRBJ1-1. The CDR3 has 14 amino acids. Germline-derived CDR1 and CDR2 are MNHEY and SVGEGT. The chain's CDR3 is CASTPLASNTEAFF.

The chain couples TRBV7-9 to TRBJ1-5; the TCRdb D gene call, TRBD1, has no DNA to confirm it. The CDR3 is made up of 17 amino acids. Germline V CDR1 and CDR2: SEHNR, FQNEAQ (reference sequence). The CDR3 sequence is CASSLAGAPQSNQPQHF.